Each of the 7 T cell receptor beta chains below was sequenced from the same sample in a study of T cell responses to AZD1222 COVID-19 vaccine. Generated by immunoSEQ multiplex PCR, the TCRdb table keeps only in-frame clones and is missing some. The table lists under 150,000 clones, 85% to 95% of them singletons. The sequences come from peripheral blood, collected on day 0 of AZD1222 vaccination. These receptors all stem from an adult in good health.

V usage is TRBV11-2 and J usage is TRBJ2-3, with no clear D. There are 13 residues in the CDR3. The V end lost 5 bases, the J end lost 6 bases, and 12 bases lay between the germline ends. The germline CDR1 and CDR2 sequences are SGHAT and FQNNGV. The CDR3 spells CASSPRPIDTQYF. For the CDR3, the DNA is TGTGCCAGCAGCCCTCGGCCGATCGATACGCAGTATTTT. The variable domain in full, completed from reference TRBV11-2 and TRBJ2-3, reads EAGVAQSPRYKIIEKRQSVAFWCNPISGHATLYWYQQILGQGPKLLIQFQNNGVVDDSQLPKDRFSAERLKGVDSTLKIQPAKLEDSAVYLCASSPRPIDTQYFGPGTRLTVL.

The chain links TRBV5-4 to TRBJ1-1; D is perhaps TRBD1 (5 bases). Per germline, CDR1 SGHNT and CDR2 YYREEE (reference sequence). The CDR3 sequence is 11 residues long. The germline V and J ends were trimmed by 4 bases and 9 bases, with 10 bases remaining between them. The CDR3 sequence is CASSAGPQAFF. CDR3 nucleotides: TGTGCCAGCAGCGCAGGGCCTCAAGCTTTCTTT.

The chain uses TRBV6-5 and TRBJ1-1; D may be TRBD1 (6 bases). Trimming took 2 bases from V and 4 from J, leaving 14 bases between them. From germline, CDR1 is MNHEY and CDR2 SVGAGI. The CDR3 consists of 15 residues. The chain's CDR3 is CASSYGGASSTEAFF. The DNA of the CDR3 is TGTGCCAGCAGTTACGGGGGGGCTAGTAGCACTGAAGCTTTCTTT.

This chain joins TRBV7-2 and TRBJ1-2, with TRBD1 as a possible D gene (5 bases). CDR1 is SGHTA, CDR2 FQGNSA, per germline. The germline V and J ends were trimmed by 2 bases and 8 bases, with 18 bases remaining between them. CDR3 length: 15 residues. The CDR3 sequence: CASSLPVPGQEGYTF. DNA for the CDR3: TGTGCCAGCAGCTTACCTGTTCCGGGGCAAGAGGGCTACACCTTC.

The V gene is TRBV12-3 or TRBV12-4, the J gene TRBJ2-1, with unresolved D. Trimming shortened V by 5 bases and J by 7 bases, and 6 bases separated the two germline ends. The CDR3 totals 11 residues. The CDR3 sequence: CASSILNEQFF. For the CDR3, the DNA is TGTGCCAGCAGTATTTTGAATGAGCAGTTCTTC.

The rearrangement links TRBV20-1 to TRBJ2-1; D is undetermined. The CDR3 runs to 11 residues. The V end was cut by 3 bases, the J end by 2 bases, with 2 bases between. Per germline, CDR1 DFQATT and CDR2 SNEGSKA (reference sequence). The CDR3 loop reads CSARAYNEQFF. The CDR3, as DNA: TGCAGTGCTAGGGCCTACAATGAGCAGTTCTTC.

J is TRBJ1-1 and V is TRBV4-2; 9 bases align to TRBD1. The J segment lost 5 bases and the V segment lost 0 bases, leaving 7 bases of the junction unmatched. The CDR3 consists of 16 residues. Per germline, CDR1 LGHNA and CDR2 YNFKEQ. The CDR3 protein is CASSQDLQGAETEAFF. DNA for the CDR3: TGTGCCAGCAGCCAAGACCTACAGGGGGCGGAAACTGAAGCTTTCTTT.